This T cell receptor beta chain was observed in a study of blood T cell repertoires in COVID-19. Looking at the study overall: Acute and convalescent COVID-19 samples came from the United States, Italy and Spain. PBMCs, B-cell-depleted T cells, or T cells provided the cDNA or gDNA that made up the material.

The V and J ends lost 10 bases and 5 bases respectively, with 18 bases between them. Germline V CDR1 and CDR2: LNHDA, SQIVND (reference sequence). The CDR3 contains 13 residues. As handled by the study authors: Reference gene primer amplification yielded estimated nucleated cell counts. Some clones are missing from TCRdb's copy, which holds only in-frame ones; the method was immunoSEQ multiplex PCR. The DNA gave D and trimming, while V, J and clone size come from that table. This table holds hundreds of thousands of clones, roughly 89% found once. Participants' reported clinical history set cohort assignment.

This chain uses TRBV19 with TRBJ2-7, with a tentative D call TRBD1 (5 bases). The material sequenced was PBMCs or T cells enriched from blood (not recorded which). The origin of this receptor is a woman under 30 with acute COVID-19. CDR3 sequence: CATLSQGGHEQYF. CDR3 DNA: TGTGCCACCCTTTCCCAGGGTGGGCACGAGCAGTACTTC.